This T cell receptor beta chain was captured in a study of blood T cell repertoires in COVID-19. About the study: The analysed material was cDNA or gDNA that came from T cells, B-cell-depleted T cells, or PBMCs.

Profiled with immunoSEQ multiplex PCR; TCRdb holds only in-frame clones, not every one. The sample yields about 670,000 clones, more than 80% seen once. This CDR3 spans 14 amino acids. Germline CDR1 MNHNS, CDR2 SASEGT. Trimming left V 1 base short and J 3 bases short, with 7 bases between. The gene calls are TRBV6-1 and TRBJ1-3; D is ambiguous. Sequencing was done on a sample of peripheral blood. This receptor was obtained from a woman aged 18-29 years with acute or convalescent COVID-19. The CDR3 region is CASSEEHLGNTIYF. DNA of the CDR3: TGTGCCAGCAGTGAAGAACACCTTGGAAACACCATATATTTT.